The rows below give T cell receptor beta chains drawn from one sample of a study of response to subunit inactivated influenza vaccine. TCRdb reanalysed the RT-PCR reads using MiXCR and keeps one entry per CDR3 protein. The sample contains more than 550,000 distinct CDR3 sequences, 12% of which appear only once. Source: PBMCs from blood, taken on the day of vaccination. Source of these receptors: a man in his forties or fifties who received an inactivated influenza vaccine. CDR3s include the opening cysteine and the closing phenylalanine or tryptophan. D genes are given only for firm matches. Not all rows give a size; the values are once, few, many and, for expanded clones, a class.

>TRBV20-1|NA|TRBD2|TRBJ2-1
CSASRLAGANEQFF
TGCAGTGCTAGTCGACTAGCGGGGGCCAATGAGCAGTTCTTC
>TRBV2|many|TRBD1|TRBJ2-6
CASSRDRASGANVLTF
TGTGCCAGCAGTAGGGACAGAGCCTCTGGGGCCAACGTCCTGACTTTC
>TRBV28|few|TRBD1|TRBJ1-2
CASSPGQGARGYTF
TGTGCCAGCAGTCCCGGACAGGGGGCGAGAGGCTACACCTTC
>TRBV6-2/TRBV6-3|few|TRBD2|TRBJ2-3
CASRTRITSGSTDTQYF
TGTGCCAGCCGCACCCGAATAACTAGCGGGAGTACAGATACGCAGTATTTT
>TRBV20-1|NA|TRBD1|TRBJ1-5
CSASPRQGYQPQHF
TGCAGTGCTAGTCCAAGACAGGGGTATCAGCCCCAGCATTTT
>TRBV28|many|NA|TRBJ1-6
CASSLVGAPLHF
TGTGCCAGCAGTTTAGTTGGGGCTCCCCTCCACTTT
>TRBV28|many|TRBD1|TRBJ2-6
CASSRQGAGANVLTF
TGTGCCAGCTCACGACAGGGCGCTGGGGCCAACGTCCTGACTTTC
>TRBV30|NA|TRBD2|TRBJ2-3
CASKNGLAGTDTQYF
TGTGCCTCAAAAAACGGACTAGCGGGCACAGATACGCAGTATTTT
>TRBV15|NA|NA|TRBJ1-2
CATSRVPGNYGYTF
TGTGCCACCAGCAGAGTACCAGGGAACTATGGCTACACCTTC
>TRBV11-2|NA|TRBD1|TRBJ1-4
CASSVYRGTNEKLFF
TGTGCCAGCAGCGTATACAGGGGCACTAATGAAAAACTGTTTTTT
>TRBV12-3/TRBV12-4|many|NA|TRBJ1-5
CASSPDGGNQPQHF
TGTGCCAGCAGTCCGGACGGGGGCAATCAGCCCCAGCATTTT
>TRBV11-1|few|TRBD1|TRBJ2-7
CASSSVSNPYRQGVTYEQYF
TGTGCCAGCAGCTCCGTCTCAAACCCATACAGACAGGGGGTAACCTACGAGCAGTACTTC
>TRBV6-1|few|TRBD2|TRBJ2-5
CASSEFGLAGGLSTETQYF
TGTGCCAGCAGTGAATTCGGACTAGCGGGAGGACTCTCGACAGAGACCCAGTACTTC
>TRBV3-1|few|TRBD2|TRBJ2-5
CASSRGLAGPQETQYF
TGTGCCAGCAGCCGCGGACTAGCGGGGCCCCAAGAGACCCAGTACTTC
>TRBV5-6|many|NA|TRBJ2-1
CASSDGPRNEQFF
TGTGCCAGCAGCGACGGGCCTCGCAATGAGCAGTTCTTC
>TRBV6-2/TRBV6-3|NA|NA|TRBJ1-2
CASSSGQSPYGYTF
TGTGCCAGCAGTTCCGGGCAGTCGCCCTATGGCTACACCTTC
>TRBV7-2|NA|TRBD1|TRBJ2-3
CASSRDRWATDTQYF
TGTGCCAGCAGCCGGGACAGGTGGGCAACAGATACGCAGTATTTT
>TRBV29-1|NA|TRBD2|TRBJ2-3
CSLGAEREGSTDTQYF
TGCAGCCTTGGCGCAGAGCGGGAGGGGAGCACAGATACGCAGTATTTT
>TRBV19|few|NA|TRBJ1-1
CASSMGSAHEAFF
TGTGCCAGTAGTATGGGAAGTGCACATGAAGCTTTCTTT
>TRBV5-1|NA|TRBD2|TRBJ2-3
CASSWGLAGTTDTQYF
TGCGCCAGCAGCTGGGGACTAGCGGGGACGACAGATACGCAGTATTTT
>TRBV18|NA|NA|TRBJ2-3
CASSADRGRGLVADTQYF
TGTGCCAGCTCAGCCGACAGGGGAAGGGGACTAGTGGCAGATACGCAGTATTTT
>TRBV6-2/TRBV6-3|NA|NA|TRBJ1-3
CASRDGGHRNTIYF
TGTGCCAGCAGGGACGGAGGACATCGAAACACCATATATTTT
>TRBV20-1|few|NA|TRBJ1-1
CSARDAKDRLFTEAFF
TGCAGTGCTAGAGATGCAAAGGACCGACTCTTCACTGAAGCTTTCTTT
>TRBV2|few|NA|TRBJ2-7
CASRQGLNHYEQYF
TGTGCCAGCAGACAGGGACTAAACCACTACGAGCAGTACTTC
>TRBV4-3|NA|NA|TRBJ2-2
CASSQDFLLNTGELFF
TGCGCCAGCAGCCAAGATTTTTTGCTGAACACCGGGGAGCTGTTTTTT
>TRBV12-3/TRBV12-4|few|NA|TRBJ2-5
CASSPQISNQETQYF
TGTGCCAGCAGCCCTCAGATAAGCAACCAAGAGACCCAGTACTTC
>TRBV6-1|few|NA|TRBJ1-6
CATNGPASRNSPLHF
TGTGCCACGAACGGCCCAGCTTCTCGAAATTCACCCCTCCACTTT
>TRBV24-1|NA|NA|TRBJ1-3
CATSSRYDSGNTIYF
TGTGCCACCAGTTCCAGGTATGACTCTGGAAACACCATATATTTT
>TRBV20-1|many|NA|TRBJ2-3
CSAPPWGDTQYF
TGCAGTGCTCCCCCTTGGGGAGATACGCAGTATTTT
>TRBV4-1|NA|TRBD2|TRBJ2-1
CASSPGGGPENEQFF
TGCGCCAGCAGCCCGGGGGGGGGGCCGGAAAATGAGCAGTTCTTC
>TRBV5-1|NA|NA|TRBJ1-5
CASSTAPIGAGNQPQHF
TGCGCCAGCAGCACAGCGCCAATCGGGGCCGGCAATCAGCCCCAGCATTTT
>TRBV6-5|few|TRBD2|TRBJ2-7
CASSYGGYGGGPGYEQYF
TGTGCCAGCAGTTATGGGGGGTACGGGGGAGGGCCTGGATACGAGCAGTACTTC
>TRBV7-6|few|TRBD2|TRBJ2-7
CASSLEGLADLYEQYF
TGTGCCAGCAGCTTAGAGGGACTAGCGGACCTCTACGAGCAGTACTTC
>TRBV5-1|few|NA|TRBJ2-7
CASSLQGGHSSYEQYF
TGCGCCAGCAGCTTACAGGGGGGGCATTCGTCTTACGAGCAGTACTTC
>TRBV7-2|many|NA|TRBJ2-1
CASSRTLQGNNEQFF
TGTGCCAGCAGCCGAACTTTACAGGGTAACAATGAGCAGTTCTTC
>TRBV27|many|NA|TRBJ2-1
CASSLSRAYNEQFF
TGTGCCAGCAGTTTGTCGAGGGCCTACAATGAGCAGTTCTTC
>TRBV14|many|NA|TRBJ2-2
CASSQEELGLTGELFF
TGTGCCAGCAGCCAAGAAGAGTTAGGATTGACCGGGGAGCTGTTTTTT
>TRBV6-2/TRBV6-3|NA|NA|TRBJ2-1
CASRRVGTYNEQFF
TGTGCCAGCAGGAGGGTCGGTACCTACAATGAGCAGTTCTTC
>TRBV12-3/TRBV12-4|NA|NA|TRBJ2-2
CASRPTRTIKTGELFF
TGTGCCAGCAGACCTACCCGGACAATTAAGACCGGGGAGCTGTTTTTT
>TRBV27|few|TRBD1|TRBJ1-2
CASSPSGTGVDRDYGYTF
TGTGCCAGCAGTCCGTCAGGGACAGGGGTTGACAGGGACTATGGCTACACCTTC
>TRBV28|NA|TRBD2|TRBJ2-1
CASSFSGVQYNEQFF
TGTGCCAGCAGTTTTAGCGGGGTCCAGTACAATGAGCAGTTCTTC